The 26 T cell receptor beta chains reported below all come from one sample, sequenced in a study of T cell clones after liver transplantation. Clones were read by immunoSEQ multiplex PCR, and TCRdb kept only the in-frame ones, dropping some. The sample lists 24,000 or so clones, roughly 69% seen once, with around 3% in the top ten. The material sequenced was CD4+ T cells from blood, taken before liver transplant. These receptors all stem from a human donor who received a liver transplant.

This sequence joins TRBV18 and TRBJ2-2; TRBD1 might be the D (6 bases). The germline V gene has CDR1 KGHSH and CDR2 LQKENI. The V end was cut by 5 bases, the J end by 3 bases, with 16 bases between. CDR3 length equals 16 residues. CDR3 DNA: TGTGCCAGCTCAGAATACAGGGCGAAGGACACCGGGGAGCTGTTTTTT. It encodes CASSEYRAKDTGELFF.

The V gene is TRBV28, the J gene TRBJ1-5; D call uncertain. V was trimmed by 3 bases and J by 0 bases, leaving 6 bases between them. Germline V gene sequence: CDR1 MDHEN, CDR2 SYDVKM. There are 14 residues in the CDR3. CDR3 bases: TGTGCCAGCAGTTTTGAGGCTAGCAATCAGCCCCAGCATTTT. This encodes CASSFEASNQPQHF.

The chain carries TRBV4-2 and TRBJ2-5; 10 bases match TRBD2. The J call may be mistaken, given a closer DNA end match to TRBJ2-7. The CDR3 spans 15 residues. Germline assignment: CDR1 LGHNA and CDR2 YNFKEQ. CDR3 in DNA: TGTGCCAGCAGCCAAACCAGCGGGGGGGCCAACGAGCAGTACTTC. Translating it yields CASSQTSGGANEQYF.

This chain joins TRBV5-1 and TRBJ2-1, with a tentative D call TRBD2 (5 bases). The V end lost 1 base, the J end lost 1 base, and 12 bases lay between the germline ends. This CDR3 has 16 amino acids. Germline CDR1 reads SGHRS; CDR2 reads YFSETQ. CDR3 sequence reads: CASSLLGLGSYNEQFF. The CDR3 DNA sequence: TGCGCCAGCAGCTTGTTAGGACTTGGATCCTACAATGAGCAGTTCTTC.

The V gene is TRBV7-2, the J gene TRBJ2-7; D is uncertain. Germline V gives CDR1 SGHTA, CDR2 FQGNSA. Between the trimmed V and J ends, which lost 1 base and 1 base, there was a span of 2 bases. CDR3 size: 12 residues. The CDR3 DNA is TGTGCCAGCAGCTTAGAGTCCTACGAGCAGTACTTC. Translation: CASSLESYEQYF.

This chain links TRBV29-1 with TRBJ2-1; D is possibly TRBD2 (9 bases). The CDR3 loop spans 14 amino acids. Germline loops: CDR1 SQVTM, CDR2 ANQGSEA. Trimming stripped 7 bases from V and 10 bases from J, with 23 bases between. The CDR3 is CSGETGAGGEEQFF. The CDR3 DNA reads as TGCAGCGGGGAGACAGGGGCGGGGGGGGAAGAGCAGTTCTTC.

The chain has TRBV29-1 and TRBJ2-1; possibly TRBD1 for D (5 bases). The CDR3 length is 13 residues. Germline values: CDR1 SQVTM, CDR2 ANQGSEA. V gave up 2 bases and J gave up 15 bases, with 20 bases separating them. CDR3 residues: CSVESPDSLVPFF. Written as DNA, the CDR3 is TGCAGCGTTGAATCCCCTGACAGCCTGGTGCCGTTCTTC.

The gene calls are TRBV7-9 and TRBJ1-2; D call uncertain. This CDR3 is 12 amino acids long. V was clipped by 5 bases and J by 0 bases, with 4 bases between them. CDR1 is SEHNR, CDR2 FQNEAQ, per germline (reference sequence). CDR3 sequence: CASSAANYGYTF. The CDR3 region has the DNA TGTGCCAGCAGCGCAGCTAACTATGGCTACACCTTC.

The V and J genes are TRBV5-1 and TRBJ1-6; tentatively, D is TRBD1 (5 bases). The CDR3 spans 17 residues. CDR1 and CDR2 (germline): SGHRS, YFSETQ. V lost 0 bases and J 7 bases, leaving 17 bases between the germline ends. The CDR3 region is CASSLADSGTANSPLHF. For the CDR3, the DNA is TGCGCCAGCAGCTTGGCCGATAGTGGGACTGCCAATTCACCCCTCCACTTT.

This clone was counted between two and nine times. This rearrangement joins TRBV14 to TRBJ2-1, with 8 bases matching TRBD1. The V segment lost 0 bases and the J segment 6 bases; nucleotides outside the gene matches: 7. The CDR3 has 16 amino acids. In germline, CDR1 is SGHDN, CDR2 FVKESK. This CDR3 is CASSQDPGGLVNEQFF. Written as DNA, the CDR3 is TGTGCCAGCAGCCAAGATCCAGGGGGCCTTGTCAATGAGCAGTTCTTC. Full variable domain (missing parts from reference TRBV14 and TRBJ2-1): EAGVTQFPSHSVIEKGQTVTLRCDPISGHDNLYWYRRVMGKEIKFLLHFVKESKQDESGMPNNRFLAERTGGTYSTLKVQPAELEDSGVYFCASSQDPGGLVNEQFFGPGTRLTVL.

The chain carries TRBV19 and TRBJ1-3; a possible D gene is TRBD1 (6 bases). The CDR3 extends over 16 amino acids. Trimming took off 2 bases at V and 0 bases at J, with 11 bases between the two ends. From germline, CDR1 is LNHDA and CDR2 SQIVND (reference sequence). The CDR3 sequence is CASSISDSYSGNTIYF. The CDR3 nucleotides are TGTGCCAGTAGTATATCGGACAGTTACTCTGGAAACACCATATATTTT.

This clone was detected once. The rearrangement links TRBV28 to TRBJ1-1; no clear D. The CDR3 consists of 14 residues. The germline V and J ends were trimmed by 7 bases and 0 bases, with 12 bases remaining between them. Germline V lookup: CDR1 MDHEN, CDR2 SYDVKM. CDR3 in amino acids: CASTKTGLNTEAFF. As DNA, the CDR3 is TGTGCCAGCACTAAAACGGGTTTGAACACTGAAGCTTTCTTT. The full variable domain, in which reference TRBV28 and TRBJ1-1 provide the parts outside the CDR3, is DVKVTQSSRYLVKRTGEKVFLECVQDMDHENMFWYRQDPGLGLRLIYFSYDVKMKEKGDIPEGYSVSREKKERFSLILESASTNQTSMYLCASTKTGLNTEAFFGQGTRLTVV.

The CDR3 region is CASRGLIAREKLFF. The CDR3 bases are TGTGCCAGCAGAGGGCTAATCGCACGTGAAAAACTGTTTTTT. The V gene is TRBV2, the J gene TRBJ1-4; D is ambiguous. Trimming took off 6 bases at V and 7 bases at J, with 15 bases between the two ends. The CDR3 has 14 amino acids. From germline, CDR1 is SNHLY and CDR2 FYNNEI.

This chain links TRBV6-1 with TRBJ1-5; D remains ambiguous. V was shortened by 7 bases and J by 2 bases, with 15 bases between the two germline ends. The germline gives CDR1 MNHNS, CDR2 SASEGT. The CDR3 has 15 amino acids. This CDR3 reads CASTSGPPGNQPQHF. CDR3 DNA sequence: TGTGCCAGCACATCAGGCCCCCCGGGCAATCAGCCCCAGCATTTT.

This chain joins TRBV2 and TRBJ2-3; D possibly corresponds to TRBD2 (6 bases). The CDR3 runs 15 residues. V gave up 0 bases and J gave up 2 bases, with 9 bases separating them. Germline V CDR1 and CDR2: SNHLY, FYNNEI. CDR3 protein: CASSEAGGTTDTQYF. The CDR3 DNA reads TGTGCCAGCAGTGAAGCGGGAGGTACCACAGATACGCAGTATTTT.

This chain connects TRBV5-6 to TRBJ2-7; TRBD2 agrees at 7 bases. This CDR3 has 17 amino acids. Germline loops: CDR1 SGHDT, CDR2 YYEEEE. V was clipped by 3 bases and J by 2 bases; unmatched bases: 14. The chain's CDR3 is CASSSDAGSGFTYEQYV. CDR3 DNA: TGTGCCAGCAGCTCAGATGCGGGTAGCGGGTTTACCTACGAGCAGTACGTC.

The chain is built from TRBV7-9 and TRBJ2-3, with a tentative D call TRBD1 (6 bases). V lost 2 bases to trimming and J lost 3 bases, with 9 bases between them. The V gene's germline CDR1 is SEHNR and CDR2 FQNEAQ (reference sequence). The CDR3 consists of 14 residues. The CDR3 loop is CASSLFQGTDTQYF. For the CDR3, the DNA is TGTGCCAGCAGCTTATTCCAGGGGACAGATACGCAGTATTTT.

The rearrangement joins TRBV28 to TRBJ2-1; 12 bases line up with TRBD2. This CDR3 has 16 amino acids. Germline loops: CDR1 MDHEN, CDR2 SYDVKM. V trimming: 4 bases; J trimming: 8 bases; junction bases outside the gene matches: 9. CDR3: CASSSSSGLAGDEQFF. The CDR3 bases are TGTGCCAGCAGTTCATCTTCGGGACTAGCGGGCGATGAGCAGTTCTTC.

The rearrangement links TRBV2 to TRBJ2-3; 9 nucleotides match TRBD1. CDR1 is SNHLY and CDR2 is FYNNEI in the germline V gene. This CDR3 region has 18 residues. V was pared by 4 bases and J by 3 bases, with 14 bases of the junction left unmatched. Here the CDR3 DNA reads TGTGCCAGCAGTGCGGGGACAGGGTGGGAGGGGGCTACAGATACGCAGTATTTT. It translates to CASSAGTGWEGATDTQYF.

The rearrangement joins TRBV30 to TRBJ1-5; possibly TRBD1 for D (5 bases). V was shortened by 0 bases and J by 5 bases, with 14 bases between the two germline ends. The CDR3 consists of 15 residues. Per the germline V gene, CDR1 is GTSNPN and CDR2 is SVGIG (reference sequence). The CDR3 is CAWSVGTYNDQPQHF. The CDR3 nucleotides read TGTGCCTGGAGTGTCGGGACCTACAATGATCAGCCCCAGCATTTT.

This clone was seen more than once but under ten times. The CDR3 loop reads CASSPLAQNTEAFF. The CDR3, as DNA: TGTGCCAGCTCACCATTGGCTCAGAACACTGAAGCTTTCTTT. The chain combines TRBV18 with TRBJ1-1; no reliable D call. CDR1 and CDR2 (germline): KGHSH, LQKENI. Trimming pared 2 bases from V and 1 base from J, leaving 8 bases between. This CDR3 is built from 14 residues.

The chain has TRBV7-2 and TRBJ2-1; tentatively, D is TRBD1 (6 bases). CDR1 and CDR2 from the germline V gene are SGHTA and FQGNSA. This CDR3 is 14 amino acids long. V lost 3 bases and J 10 bases, leaving 16 bases between the germline ends. The CDR3 nucleotides are TGTGCCAGCAGCTTTGACAGGATCACTGCAGAGCAGTTCTTC. This sequence encodes CASSFDRITAEQFF. The variable domain in full, completed from reference TRBV7-2 and TRBJ2-1, reads GAGVSQSPSNKVTEKGKDVELRCDPISGHTALYWYRQSLGQGLEFLIYFQGNSAPDKSGLPSDRFSAERTGGSVSTLTIQRTQQEDSAVYLCASSFDRITAEQFFGPGTRLTVL.

This chain joins TRBV30 and TRBJ2-1; 8 positions match TRBD2. J lost 7 bases, V lost 0 bases, and 8 bases had no gene match. This CDR3 is 15 amino acids long. Germline values: CDR1 GTSNPN, CDR2 SVGIG (reference sequence). The chain's CDR3 is CAWSVRGGRRNEQFF. DNA of the CDR3: TGTGCCTGGAGTGTACGAGGCGGGAGGAGAAATGAGCAGTTCTTC.

The J gene is TRBJ2-5, the V gene TRBV19; weak D call: TRBD1 (6 bases). The length of the CDR3 is 14 residues. The germline V gene encodes CDR1 LNHDA and CDR2 SQIVND (reference sequence). Between the trimmed V and J ends, which lost 6 bases and 5 bases, there was a span of 16 bases. The CDR3 spells CASRMGHTRETQYF. The DNA of the CDR3 is TGTGCCAGTAGAATGGGACACACACGGGAGACCCAGTACTTC.

This clone is termed medium-sized. The chain couples TRBV19 to TRBJ2-1, with a possible D match to TRBD2 (5 bases). The V and J ends lost 3 bases and 6 bases respectively, with 9 bases between them. The CDR3 loop spans 13 amino acids. CDR1 LNHDA and CDR2 SQIVND come from the germline V gene (reference sequence). The CDR3 here is CASSITGSNEQFF. CDR3 bases: TGTGCCAGTAGTATTACGGGGAGCAATGAGCAGTTCTTC.

The V gene is TRBV5-1, the J gene TRBJ1-1; 7 bases agree with TRBD1. The V and J ends lost 4 bases and 3 bases, in that order; junction bases with no gene match: 9. Per the germline V gene, CDR1 is SGHRS and CDR2 is YFSETQ. The CDR3 is made up of 15 amino acids. The CDR3 DNA is TGCGCCAGCAGCGGCCGTACAGGGGTTTACACTGAAGCTTTCTTT. Translated, it gives CASSGRTGVYTEAFF. The full variable domain, completed using reference TRBV5-1 and TRBJ1-1, is KAGVTQTPRYLIKTRGQQVTLSCSPISGHRSVSWYQQTPGQGLQFLFEYFSETQRNKGNFPGRFSGRQFSNSRSEMNVSTLELGDSALYLCASSGRTGVYTEAFFGQGTRLTVV.